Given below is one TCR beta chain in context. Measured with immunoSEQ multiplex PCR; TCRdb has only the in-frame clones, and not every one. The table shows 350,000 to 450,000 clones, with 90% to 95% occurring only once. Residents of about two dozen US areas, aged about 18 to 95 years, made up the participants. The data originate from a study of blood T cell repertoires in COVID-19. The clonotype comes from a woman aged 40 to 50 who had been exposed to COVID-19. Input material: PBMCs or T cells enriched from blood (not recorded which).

CDR3 loop: CASRLGGPSYEQYF. The CDR3 coding sequence is TGTGCCAGCAGGCTGGGGGGGCCCTCCTACGAGCAGTACTTC. This chain connects TRBV6-5 to TRBJ2-7; a weak D match, TRBD2 (7 bases). The V gene's germline CDR1 is MNHEY and CDR2 SVGAGI. V lost 6 bases to trimming and J lost 0 bases, with 12 bases between them. This CDR3 comprises 14 residues.